The 7 T cell receptor beta chains reported below all come from one sample, sequenced in a study of tumor-infiltrating lymphocytes in primary liver carcinoma. The input was 450 to 500 ng total RNA; TCR beta cDNA was made from it with a constant-region primer. Employing slightly modified ARM-PCR, three nested multiplex PCR rounds were run, and these gave rise to the TCR beta libraries. Investigators reported that the first two PCR rounds, at about 11 cycles each, used TRBV1-TRBV30 forward primers with a C-beta reverse primer. TCRdb reprocessed the multiplex PCR reads with MiXCR, giving one entry per CDR3 protein. The table has over 250,000 distinct CDR3 sequences, about 50% seen once. Unsorted whole blood yielded the blood RNA, and germline DNA was also extracted. The sequenced sample consisted of peripheral blood. These receptors were collected from a woman aged 25-40 years with primary liver carcinoma and hepatitis B virus infection.

This clonotype was recorded at least ten times. The chain recombines TRBV12-5 with TRBJ2-5, with TRBD1 matching 7 bases. The germline gives CDR1 LGHNT, CDR2 FRNRAP. J gave up 5 bases and V 7 bases, and 10 bases lay outside the gene matches. The CDR3 has 14 amino acids. In nucleotides, the CDR3 is TGTGCTAGTGTCCGGGACAGAGGTTGGGAGACCCAGTACTTC. This codes for CASVRDRGWETQYF.

Of note for this clonotype: An end of the junction does not agree with germline; a read error may underlie this. The chain uses TRBV11-2 and TRBJ2-7; the D gene is possibly TRBD1 (6 bases). The CDR3 consists of 15 residues. CDR1 SGHAT and CDR2 FQNNGV come from the germline V gene. DNA for the CDR3: TGTGTCAGCAGCTTAATTCCGATAGGGGGTTCCGAGCAGTACTTC. Translating gives CVSSLIPIGGSEQYF.

This clonotype has only a few counts. V is TRBV7-9 and J is TRBJ2-3; no reliable D call. The germline V gene has CDR1 SEHNR and CDR2 FQNEAQ (reference sequence). Trimming stripped 6 bases from V and 2 bases from J, with 6 bases between. There are 12 residues in the CDR3. In DNA form, the CDR3 reads TGTGCCAGCAGTCTAGACACAGATACGCAGTATTTT. This sequence encodes CASSLDTDTQYF.

This clonotype was found once. With a much larger clone just one base away, this may be a read error. CDR3 DNA sequence: TGCAGCGTCAATATAGTGGGAGGGCCTATGAATGAGCAGTTCTTC. Its translation: CSVNIVGGPMNEQFF. The chain combines TRBV29-1 with TRBJ2-1; TRBD2 matches 7 bases. Germline V gene lookup returns CDR1 SQVTM and CDR2 ANQGSEA. CDR3 size: 15 residues. V lost 6 bases and J lost 7; bases outside the gene matches: 15.

As regards this clonotype: A read error may account for a junction end that differs from germline. The chain joins TRBV6-1 to TRBJ2-3; D is undetermined. Germline CDR1 is MNHNS and CDR2 is SASEGT. The CDR3 covers 16 residues. For the CDR3, the DNA is TGTGCCAACAGTGAACCTGGTTCCGCACGGAGTGTTACGCAGTATTTT. Residues: CANSEPGSARSVTQYF.

Comments on this clonotype: In this CDR3 the conserved last residue, phenylalanine or tryptophan, is missing, so a read error is likely. The chain combines TRBV11-2 with TRBJ2-2; D is unclear. This CDR3 region has 16 residues. Germline V gene data show CDR1 as SGHAT and CDR2 as FQNNGV. Trimming pared 5 bases from V and 0 bases from J, leaving 13 bases between. In DNA form, the CDR3 reads TGTGCCAGCAGCCTAATGACCGGAGCGAACACCGGGGAGCTGTTTATT. Its translation is CASSLMTGANTGELFI.

A word on this clonotype: The junction and the germline gene differ at one end; a read error may be behind it. The V call is TRBV11-2, the J call TRBJ2-1; unclear D gene. Germline loops: CDR1 SGHAT, CDR2 FQNNGV. The CDR3 has 11 residues. In DNA, the CDR3 is TGCACCAGCACCGAATACAATGAGCAATTCTTC. As protein: CTSTEYNEQFF.